A single sample gave rise to the 2 T cell receptor beta chains below, sequenced in a study of cytomegalovirus exposure and HLA in healthy donors. TCRdb's copy holds only in-frame clones and misses some; the assay was immunoSEQ multiplex PCR. The sample has some 150,000 clones, around nine tenths seen once. Sequenced material: PBMCs. The source is a man younger than 35 in good health and CMV-seropositive.

The chain joins TRBV9 to TRBJ1-2, with TRBD1 matching over 7 bases. The germline gives CDR1 SGDLS, CDR2 YYNGEE. V lost 3 bases and J lost 3; bases outside the gene matches: 5. There are 14 residues in the CDR3. CDR3 coding DNA: TGTGCCAGCAGCGCGACAGGGCAGGACTATGGCTACACCTTC. The encoded protein is CASSATGQDYGYTF.

This clone showed up just once. The chain uses TRBV5-4 and TRBJ2-1, with 8 bases lining up with TRBD1. The CDR3 spans 20 residues. Germline CDR1 reads SGHNT; CDR2 reads YYREEE (reference sequence). Trimming cost V 4 bases and J 2 bases; bases outside gene matches: 20. The CDR3 loop reads CASSLDTTGGAYRTYNEQFF. CDR3 bases: TGTGCCAGCAGCCTGGATACTACAGGGGGAGCCTACAGGACCTACAATGAGCAGTTCTTC.